This T cell receptor beta chain was captured in a study of cytomegalovirus exposure and HLA in healthy donors. Study-wide points: Owing to their indistinguishability, certain V segments, notably TRBV6-2 and TRBV6-3, were excluded.

The PCR made use of 60 Vbeta and 13 Jbeta primers. Authors' methods: An analysis performed later counted about 80 million unique TCR beta chains (roughly 10 million of them shared). Sequenced by immunoSEQ multiplex PCR; TCRdb stores in-frame clones only, minus some. From that table come the V and J calls and clone size; the DNA was used to work out D and trimming. The table shows 90,000 to 150,000 clones, with roughly 69% occurring only once. Worth noting for this clone: Its cognate antigen is unknown.

The CDR3 is 14 amino acids. The germline V gene has CDR1 SGHTA and CDR2 FQGTGA. The trim removed 4 bases at V and 9 bases at J, leaving 6 bases unmatched. The chain is built from TRBV7-3 and TRBJ2-1; 10 positions agree with TRBD2. Sequenced sample: PBMCs. This receptor was obtained from a human donor in good health. The CDR3 reads CASSSTTSGAEQFF. CDR3 sequence (DNA): TGTGCCAGCAGCTCCACCACTAGCGGGGCTGAGCAGTTCTTC.